These 6 T cell receptor beta chains came from one sample sequenced in a study of T cells after yellow fever vaccination. MiXCR, applied by TCRdb to the 5' RACE reads, yields one record per CDR3 protein. This repertoire shows 150,000 to 200,000 distinct CDR3 sequences, around 8.5% found once; its top ten account for about a third. The source was CD8+ T cells sorted from PBMCs, collected 45 days after the yellow fever booster vaccination. These receptors originate from a man aged 18 to 29 who received the YFV17D yellow fever vaccine.

This clonotype was seen more than once but under ten times. The chain carries TRBV5-1 and TRBJ2-7; D could derive from TRBD1 or TRBD2 (6 bases each). V was clipped by 1 base and J by 5 bases, with 13 bases between them. The length of the CDR3 is 14 residues. CDR1 is SGHRS and CDR2 is YFSETQ in the germline V gene. The CDR3 loop reads CASSLTGAGNEQYV. CDR3 DNA sequence: TGCGCCAGCAGCTTGACGGGGGCTGGAAACGAGCAGTACGTC.

This clonotype has more than one count but fewer than ten. V is TRBV4-1 and J is TRBJ1-2; weak D call: TRBD1 (6 bases). Per germline, CDR1 MGHRA and CDR2 YSYEKL. V lost 1 base and J lost 4, with 13 bases in between. The length of the CDR3 is 15 residues. CDR3 sequence (DNA): TGCGCCAGCAGCCAAGTAGGACAGCCACTCTATGGCTACACCTTC. This sequence encodes CASSQVGQPLYGYTF.

The sample holds a few counts of this clonotype. The chain combines TRBV27 with TRBJ1-6; D not resolved. Germline assignment: CDR1 MNHEY and CDR2 SMNVEV (reference sequence). Trimming removed 3 bases from V and 8 bases from J, with 14 bases in between. This CDR3 contains 15 residues. CDR3: CASSFMNTRYSPLHF. CDR3 nucleotides: TGTGCCAGCAGTTTCATGAACACTCGCTATTCACCCCTCCACTTT.

There are a few counts of this clonotype. This rearrangement joins TRBV27 to TRBJ2-1; no definite D call. V gave up 3 bases and J gave up 1 base, with 7 bases separating them. CDR1 and CDR2 (germline): MNHEY, SMNVEV (reference sequence). This CDR3 contains 14 residues. In DNA, the CDR3 is TGTGCCAGCAGTTTGAGAGTGTCCTACAATGAGCAGTTCTTC. It yields the protein CASSLRVSYNEQFF.

This clonotype was seen more than once but under ten times. This rearrangement joins TRBV28 to TRBJ2-7; no definite D call. The CDR3 is 12 residues long. Trimming stripped 6 bases from V and 4 bases from J, with 10 bases between. The germline V gene has CDR1 MDHEN and CDR2 SYDVKM. DNA for the CDR3: TGTGCCAGCAGCATCGGACCTTACGAGCAGTACGTC. Translated, it gives CASSIGPYEQYV.

This chain links TRBV11-2 with TRBJ2-2; 9 bases line up with TRBD1. CDR1 is SGHAT, CDR2 FQNNGV, per germline. The CDR3 totals 17 residues. V lost 4 bases to trimming and J lost 3 bases; unmatched junction nucleotides: 9. DNA for the CDR3: TGTGCCAGCAGCTGGGACCCGGGACAGGGCGACACCGGGGAGCTGTTTTTT. This sequence encodes CASSWDPGQGDTGELFF. The variable domain in full, completed from reference TRBV11-2 and TRBJ2-2, reads EAGVAQSPRYKIIEKRQSVAFWCNPISGHATLYWYQQILGQGPKLLIQFQNNGVVDDSQLPKDRFSAERLKGVDSTLKIQPAKLEDSAVYLCASSWDPGQGDTGELFFGEGSRLTVL.